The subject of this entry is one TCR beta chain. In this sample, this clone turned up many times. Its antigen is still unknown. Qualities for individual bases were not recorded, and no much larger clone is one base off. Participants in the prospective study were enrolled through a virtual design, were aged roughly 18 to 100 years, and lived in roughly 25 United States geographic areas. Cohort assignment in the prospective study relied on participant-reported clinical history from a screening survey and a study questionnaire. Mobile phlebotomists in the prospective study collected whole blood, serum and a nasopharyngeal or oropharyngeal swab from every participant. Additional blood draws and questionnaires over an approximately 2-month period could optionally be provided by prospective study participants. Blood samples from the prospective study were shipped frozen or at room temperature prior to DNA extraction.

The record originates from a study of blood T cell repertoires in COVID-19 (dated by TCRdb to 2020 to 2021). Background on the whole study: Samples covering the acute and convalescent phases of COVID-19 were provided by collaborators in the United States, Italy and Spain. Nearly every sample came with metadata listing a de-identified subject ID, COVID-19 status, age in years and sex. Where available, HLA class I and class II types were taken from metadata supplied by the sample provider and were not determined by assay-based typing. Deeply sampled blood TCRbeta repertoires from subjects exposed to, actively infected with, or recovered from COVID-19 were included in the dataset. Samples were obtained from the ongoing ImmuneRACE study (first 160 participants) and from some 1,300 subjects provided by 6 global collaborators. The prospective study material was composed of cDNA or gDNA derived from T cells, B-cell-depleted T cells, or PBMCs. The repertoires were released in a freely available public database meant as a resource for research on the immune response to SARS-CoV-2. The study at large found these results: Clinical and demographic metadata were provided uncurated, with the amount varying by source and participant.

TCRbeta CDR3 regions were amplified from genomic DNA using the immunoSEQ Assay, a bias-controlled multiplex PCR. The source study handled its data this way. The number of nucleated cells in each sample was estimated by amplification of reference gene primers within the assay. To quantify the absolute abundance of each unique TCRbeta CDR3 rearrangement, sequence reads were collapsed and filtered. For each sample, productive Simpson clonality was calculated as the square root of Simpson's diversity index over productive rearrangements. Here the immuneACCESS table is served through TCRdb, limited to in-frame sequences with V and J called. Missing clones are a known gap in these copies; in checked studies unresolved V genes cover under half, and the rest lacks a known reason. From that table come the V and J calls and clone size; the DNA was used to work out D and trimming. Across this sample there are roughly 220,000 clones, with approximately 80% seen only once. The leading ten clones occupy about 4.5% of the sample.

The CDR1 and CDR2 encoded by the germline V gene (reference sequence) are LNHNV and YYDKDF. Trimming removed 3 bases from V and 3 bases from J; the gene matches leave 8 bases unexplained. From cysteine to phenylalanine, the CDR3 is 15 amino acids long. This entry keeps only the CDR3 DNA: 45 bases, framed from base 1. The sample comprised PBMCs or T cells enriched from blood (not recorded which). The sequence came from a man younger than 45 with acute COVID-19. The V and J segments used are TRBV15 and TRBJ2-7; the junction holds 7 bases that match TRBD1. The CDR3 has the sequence CATSRATGHRYEQYF. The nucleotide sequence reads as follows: TGTGCCACCAGCAGGGCGACAGGGCACCGCTACGAGCAGTACTTC.